The 30 T cell receptor beta chains in this list originate from one sample, sequenced in a study of blood T cell repertoires in COVID-19. The protocol was immunoSEQ multiplex PCR, while the TCRdb copy is restricted to in-frame clones and leaves out a portion. Here the sample spans approximately 110,000 clones, roughly 85% being singletons. The source material was peripheral blood. The receptors here all came from a woman older than 75 with COVID-19, enrolled during active disease.

The V call is TRBV6-6, the J call TRBJ1-1, with D possibly TRBD1 on 6 matching bases. The CDR3 length is 19 residues. The V gene lost 5 bases and the J gene lost 1 base, with 26 bases spanning the gap. The germline V gene has CDR1 MNHNY and CDR2 SVGAGI (reference sequence). As DNA, the CDR3 is TGTGCCAGCAGTCCGTTAATCTCTCTTACCGGGACAACGAACACTGAAGCTTTCTTT. Translating it yields CASSPLISLTGTTNTEAFF.

This chain connects TRBV18 to TRBJ2-2; D not resolved. V dropped 5 bases and J dropped 6 bases, with 7 bases sitting between them. This CDR3 contains 12 residues. Germline CDR1 reads KGHSH; CDR2 reads LQKENI. The CDR3 is CASSYTAGELFF. CDR3 nucleotide sequence: TGTGCCAGCTCATATACAGCCGGGGAGCTGTTTTTT.

The chain carries TRBV7-9 and TRBJ2-7, with TRBD2 matching 10 bases. Germline assignment: CDR1 SEHNR and CDR2 FQNEAQ (reference sequence). With V trimmed by 5 bases and J by 2 bases, 3 bases remained unmatched. The CDR3 has 14 residues. The CDR3 nucleotides read TGTGCCAGCAGCAGCACTAGCGGGGCCTACGAGCAGTACTTC. Translation gives CASSSTSGAYEQYF.

This chain joins TRBV5-6 and TRBJ1-5; D remains ambiguous. Germline CDR1 reads SGHDT; CDR2 reads YYEEEE. V gave up 0 bases and J gave up 2 bases, with 9 bases separating them. This CDR3 is 15 amino acids long. CDR3 DNA: TGTGCCAGCAGCTTGGACCCGAGGGGCAATCAGCCCCAGCATTTT. Residues: CASSLDPRGNQPQHF. The whole variable domain, filled in from reference TRBV5-6 and TRBJ1-5, reads DAGVTQSPTHLIKTRGQQVTLRCSPKSGHDTVSWYQQALGQGPQFIFQYYEEEERQRGNFPDRFSGHQFPNYSSELNVNALLLGDSALYLCASSLDPRGNQPQHFGDGTRLSIL.

The chain is built from TRBV5-1 and TRBJ2-6; D unresolved. Trimming removed 0 bases from V and 0 bases from J, with 7 bases in between. CDR1 SGHRS and CDR2 YFSETQ come from the germline V gene. This CDR3 comprises 16 residues. The CDR3 coding sequence is TGCGCCAGCAGCTTGGGACACCGCTCTGGGGCCAACGTCCTGACTTTC. Translated, it gives CASSLGHRSGANVLTF. Looking up the rest from reference TRBV5-1 and TRBJ2-6 gives the full variable domain: KAGVTQTPRYLIKTRGQQVTLSCSPISGHRSVSWYQQTPGQGLQFLFEYFSETQRNKGNFPGRFSGRQFSNSRSEMNVSTLELGDSALYLCASSLGHRSGANVLTFGAGSRLTVL.

The chain joins TRBV9 to TRBJ1-3; D unresolved. V lost 1 base to trimming and J lost 7 bases, with 15 bases between them. Germline V gene data show CDR1 as SGDLS and CDR2 as YYNGEE. This CDR3 spans 15 amino acids. CDR3 region: CASSVLGDTRNTIYF. The CDR3 nucleotides are TGTGCCAGCAGCGTACTCGGGGATACCCGGAACACCATATATTTT.

The V call is TRBV5-4, the J call TRBJ2-7; the match to TRBD2 covers 13 bases. Trimming at V came to 4 bases and at J to 3 bases, leaving 7 bases not matched to a gene. CDR3 length: 16 residues. Per the germline V gene, CDR1 is SGHNT and CDR2 is YYREEE (reference sequence). CDR3 loop: CASSPGGTSGNYEQYF. Here the CDR3 DNA reads TGTGCCAGCAGCCCGGGGGGGACTAGCGGGAACTACGAGCAGTACTTC.

The chain joins TRBV5-1 to TRBJ1-1; possible D gene TRBD1, 6 bases. The CDR3 sequence is 18 residues long. Between the trimmed V and J ends, which lost 4 bases and 3 bases, there was a span of 25 bases. The germline gives CDR1 SGHRS, CDR2 YFSETQ. DNA of the CDR3: TGCGCCAGCAGCCAAACGATCGGGCAGGGGAGGGGAGACACTGAAGCTTTCTTT. Its translation: CASSQTIGQGRGDTEAFF.

DNA of the CDR3: TGTGCCAGCAGCCAACTTGGACAGGGAAGCACAGATACGCAGTATTTT. It is translated as CASSQLGQGSTDTQYF. The chain combines TRBV14 with TRBJ2-3; 8 bases line up with TRBD1. In germline, CDR1 is SGHDN, CDR2 FVKESK. V shed 2 bases and J 0 bases; nucleotides not matched to a gene: 4. This CDR3 has 16 residues.

The chain recombines TRBV11-2 with TRBJ2-3; D is perhaps TRBD2 (5 bases). Trimming pared 1 base from V and 2 bases from J, leaving 19 bases between. Germline CDR1 and CDR2: SGHAT and FQNNGV. This CDR3 has 18 amino acids. The CDR3 sequence: CASSLGGGSGIHTDTQYF. In nucleotides, the CDR3 is TGTGCCAGCAGCTTAGGGGGTGGTTCGGGGATTCACACAGATACGCAGTATTTT. Full variable domain (rest looked up from reference TRBV11-2 and TRBJ2-3): EAGVAQSPRYKIIEKRQSVAFWCNPISGHATLYWYQQILGQGPKLLIQFQNNGVVDDSQLPKDRFSAERLKGVDSTLKIQPAKLEDSAVYLCASSLGGGSGIHTDTQYFGPGTRLTVL.

The chain has TRBV6-5 and TRBJ2-3; 7 bases match TRBD2. The junction had 0 bases not matched to a gene; V was cut back by 6 bases and J by 3 bases. The CDR3 has 12 amino acids. CDR1 MNHEY and CDR2 SVGAGI come from the germline V gene. The CDR3 loop reads CASRRGTDTQYF. The CDR3 coding sequence is TGTGCCAGCAGGCGGGGGACAGATACGCAGTATTTT.

The CDR3: CASTTFHEQFF. The CDR3 DNA is TGTGCCAGCACAACTTTCCATGAGCAGTTCTTC. The chain has TRBV2 and TRBJ2-1; D is unresolved. The CDR3 has 11 residues. Deletions cut 7 bases from V and 8 bases from J, with 9 bases between. Germline CDR1 and CDR2: SNHLY and FYNNEI.

This rearrangement joins TRBV4-2 to TRBJ2-7, with 14 bases lining up with TRBD2. The CDR3 sequence is 16 residues long. The J segment lost 3 bases and the V segment lost 1 base, leaving 2 bases of the junction unmatched. CDR1 is LGHNA and CDR2 is YNFKEQ in the germline V gene. The CDR3 sequence: CASSQGLAGGSYEQYF. The DNA for the CDR3 is TGTGCCAGCAGCCAAGGACTAGCGGGAGGGAGCTACGAGCAGTACTTC.

The chain links TRBV7-9 to TRBJ2-5, with a weak D call TRBD2 (7 bases). From germline, CDR1 is SEHNR and CDR2 FQNEAQ (reference sequence). V was shortened by 5 bases and J by 4 bases, with 17 bases between the two germline ends. This CDR3 spans 15 amino acids. CDR3 region: CASSVTLGGAETQYF. The DNA for the CDR3 is TGTGCCAGCAGCGTGACATTAGGGGGGGCAGAGACCCAGTACTTC.

J is TRBJ1-2 and V is TRBV28; D might be TRBD1 (6 bases). Trimming cost V 6 bases and J 2 bases, with 13 bases left between them. This CDR3 region has 14 residues. Germline V gene data show CDR1 as MDHEN and CDR2 as SYDVKM. The CDR3 DNA sequence: TGTGCCAGCAGAGCGACCGGACAGAACTATGGCTACACCTTC. Protein: CASRATGQNYGYTF.

This chain uses TRBV6-1 with TRBJ1-2; possible D gene TRBD1, 6 bases. The germline V gene encodes CDR1 MNHNS and CDR2 SASEGT. There are 16 residues in the CDR3. The germline V and J ends were trimmed by 0 bases and 0 bases, with 11 bases remaining between them. The CDR3 sequence: CASSEAGGGANYGYTF. The CDR3 coding sequence is TGTGCCAGCAGTGAAGCGGGAGGGGGAGCTAACTATGGCTACACCTTC.

This chain links TRBV2 with TRBJ1-5; no firm D call. This CDR3 spans 14 amino acids. Trimming took off 3 bases at V and 0 bases at J, with 6 bases between the two ends. CDR1 is SNHLY, CDR2 FYNNEI, per germline. The CDR3 sequence: CASSDSLSNQPQHF. The DNA for the CDR3 is TGTGCCAGCAGTGATTCCCTTAGCAATCAGCCCCAGCATTTT.

This clone was seen once. The chain employs TRBV19 and TRBJ2-7; a possible D gene is TRBD2 (6 bases). The CDR3 has 15 amino acids. Germline values: CDR1 LNHDA, CDR2 SQIVND (reference sequence). Trimming cost V 1 base and J 0 bases, with 10 bases left between them. Here the CDR3 DNA reads TGTGCCAGTAGTATAGCTCACGGGAGCTCCTACGAGCAGTACTTC. It translates to CASSIAHGSSYEQYF.

The chain joins TRBV5-1 to TRBJ2-5; D perhaps matches TRBD1 (5 bases). The CDR3 extends over 14 amino acids. Trimming stripped 4 bases from V and 4 bases from J, with 14 bases between. The germline gives CDR1 SGHRS, CDR2 YFSETQ. The CDR3 DNA follows: TGCGCCAGCAGCGCACAGGTGACGGGAGAGACCCAGTACTTC. This translates into CASSAQVTGETQYF.

The chain combines TRBV11-1 with TRBJ2-5; no reliable D call. V was trimmed by 0 bases and J by 4 bases, leaving 6 bases between them. This CDR3 region has 13 residues. The germline V gene encodes CDR1 SGHAT and CDR2 FQDESV (reference sequence). In nucleotides, the CDR3 is TGTGCCAGCAGCTTAGCGACAAGAGAGACCCAGTACTTC. It is translated as CASSLATRETQYF.

CDR3 in amino acids: CASQGPGNTEAFF. The CDR3 DNA is TGTGCCAGCCAGGGCCCGGGGAACACTGAAGCTTTCTTT. The chain combines TRBV28 with TRBJ1-1, with D perhaps matching TRBD1 (5 bases). Trimming left V 8 bases short and J 1 base short, with 11 bases between. Looked up from germline, CDR1 is MDHEN and CDR2 is SYDVKM. The CDR3 is 13 residues long. The whole variable domain, remainder taken from reference TRBV28 and TRBJ1-1, is DVKVTQSSRYLVKRTGEKVFLECVQDMDHENMFWYRQDPGLGLRLIYFSYDVKMKEKGDIPEGYSVSREKKERFSLILESASTNQTSMYLCASQGPGNTEAFFGQGTRLTVV.

This clone was detected a few times. The V and J genes are TRBV2 and TRBJ2-5; 7 nucleotides line up with TRBD2. With 7 bases clipped from V and 4 bases from J, the junction kept 6 bases outside the gene matches. CDR1 is SNHLY and CDR2 is FYNNEI in the germline V gene. This CDR3 has 13 residues. Written as DNA, the CDR3 is TGTGCCAGCAACGCAGGGAGGGGAGAGACCCAGTACTTC. It translates to CASNAGRGETQYF.

The chain recombines TRBV12-3 or TRBV12-4 with TRBJ2-1; 8 bases match TRBD2. Trimming cost V 6 bases and J 6 bases; bases outside gene matches: 4. This CDR3 spans 13 amino acids. The CDR3 sequence: CASRRAGVNEQFF. Written as DNA, the CDR3 is TGTGCCAGCAGGAGAGCGGGAGTCAATGAGCAGTTCTTC.

About this clone: The sample has other DNA sequences that encode this CDR3 too. The chain is built from TRBV3-1 (or the pseudogene TRBV3-2) and TRBJ1-2; TRBD1 might be the D (6 bases). The CDR3 consists of 12 residues. V gave up 3 bases and J gave up 4 bases, with 6 bases separating them. Per germline, CDR1 LGHDT and CDR2 YNNKEL (reference sequence). CDR3 amino acids: CASSQDSYGYTF. The CDR3 DNA reads TGTGCCAGCAGCCAGGACAGCTATGGCTACACCTTC.

This rearrangement joins TRBV6-6 to TRBJ2-3; TRBD2 aligns across 8 bases. This CDR3 has 16 residues. Germline assignment: CDR1 MNHNY and CDR2 SVGAGI (reference sequence). After removal of 6 bases from V and 0 bases from J, the junction contained 8 bases not matched to a gene. The CDR3: CASSPTSGLSTDTQYF. CDR3 bases: TGTGCCAGCAGCCCCACTAGCGGCCTAAGCACAGATACGCAGTATTTT.

The V and J genes are TRBV28 and TRBJ2-5; D call uncertain. The germline CDR1 and CDR2 sequences are MDHEN and SYDVKM. The CDR3 extends over 15 amino acids. V dropped 2 bases and J dropped 2 bases, with 12 bases sitting between them. DNA of the CDR3: TGTGCCAGCAGTTTAAATTGGGCCAGGCAAGAGACCCAGTACTTC. It is translated as CASSLNWARQETQYF. Filled out from reference TRBV28 and TRBJ2-5, the complete variable domain reads DVKVTQSSRYLVKRTGEKVFLECVQDMDHENMFWYRQDPGLGLRLIYFSYDVKMKEKGDIPEGYSVSREKKERFSLILESASTNQTSMYLCASSLNWARQETQYFGPGTRLLVL.

The V call is TRBV4-2, the J call TRBJ1-1; D remains unclear. Germline CDR1 LGHNA, CDR2 YNFKEQ. V was pared by 4 bases and J by 9 bases, with 12 bases between. This CDR3 spans 12 amino acids. DNA for the CDR3: TGTGCCAGCAGCCTGGCGGAGGAAAAAGCTTTCTTT. This sequence encodes CASSLAEEKAFF.

The rearrangement joins TRBV28 to TRBJ2-2, with 10 bases identical to TRBD2. The germline gives CDR1 MDHEN, CDR2 SYDVKM. Trimming at V came to 6 bases and at J to 5 bases, leaving 9 bases not matched to a gene. The CDR3 has 16 residues. The DNA for the CDR3 is TGTGCCAGCAGCCTCCCCTCTAGCGGGGGAACCGGGGAGCTGTTTTTT. It is translated as CASSLPSSGGTGELFF.

The chain employs TRBV6-5 and TRBJ2-5; 9 bases are shared with TRBD1. The CDR3 has 15 amino acids. After removal of 5 bases from V and 5 bases from J, the junction contained 9 bases not matched to a gene. CDR1 MNHEY and CDR2 SVGAGI come from the germline V gene. CDR3: CASSPLTGGLETQYF. The CDR3 DNA follows: TGTGCCAGCAGTCCCCTGACAGGGGGTTTGGAGACCCAGTACTTC.

The gene calls are TRBV7-2 and TRBJ2-4, with 12 nucleotides matching TRBD2. Trimming at V came to 4 bases and at J to 8 bases, leaving 6 bases not matched to a gene. CDR3 length: 15 residues. From germline, CDR1 is SGHTA and CDR2 FQGNSA. CDR3 sequence reads: CASSSTSGRGDIQYF. The CDR3 DNA reads as TGTGCCAGCAGCTCGACTAGCGGGAGAGGTGACATTCAGTACTTC.